This T cell receptor beta chain appears in the sequencing data of a study of OX40 agonist ivuxolimab in advanced cancers. Study-level information: Prior anti-PD-1, anti-PD-L1 or anti-CTLA-4 therapy did not bar entry, and less than 50% had some.

The repertoire was sequenced with immunoSEQ multiplex PCR; TCRdb's copy has only in-frame clones and lacks some. Among tens of thousands of clones, around 93% were seen once, and the ten largest hold about 0.44%. Regarding this clone: Antigen unknown.

Regarding the study as a whole: Normalized T-cell clonal expansion was also low in some nonresponders.

The CDR3 is 21 amino acids. Unmatched junction bases numbered 20, after V lost 5 bases and J lost 0 bases. Germline-derived CDR1 and CDR2 are LNHDA and SQIVND (reference sequence). Source: CD4+ or CD8+ T cells sorted from blood, taken in a trial of the OX40 agonist ivuxolimab. The source of this sequence is an adult with an advanced solid tumor such as melanoma, head and neck, liver or kidney cancer. This chain connects TRBV19 to TRBJ1-3; 9 bases map to TRBD1. CDR3 residues: CASSPRPGTGLRTNSGNTIYF. The CDR3 DNA reads TGTGCCAGTAGTCCACGCCCCGGGACAGGGTTGCGTACCAACTCTGGAAACACCATATATTTT.